These 2 T cell receptor beta chains were sequenced from one sample in a study of blood T cell repertoires in COVID-19. Libraries were prepared by immunoSEQ multiplex PCR; TCRdb keeps only in-frame clonotypes and omits some of them. The sample holds some 170,000 clones; roughly 85% are singletons and the top ten take 7.5% to 9.5%. Sequencing used peripheral blood. These receptors came from a woman aged 55-75 years with acute or convalescent COVID-19.

The rearrangement uses TRBV18 and TRBJ2-1, with D possibly matching TRBD1 (5 bases). Per germline, CDR1 KGHSH and CDR2 LQKENI. Trimming shortened V by 2 bases and J by 7 bases, and 12 bases separated the two germline ends. This CDR3 contains 14 residues. This CDR3 is CASSPAYPGNEQFF. Written as DNA, the CDR3 is TGTGCCAGCTCACCAGCTTATCCAGGGAATGAGCAGTTCTTC.

The chain uses TRBV24-1 and TRBJ2-3; perhaps TRBD1 as D (5 bases). Germline CDR1 is KGHDR and CDR2 is SFDVKD. Trimming removed 3 bases at V and 2 bases at J, with 11 bases between. This CDR3 region has 15 residues. CDR3 nucleotides: TGTGCCACCAGTGATGCAGGGCCGGACACAGATACGCAGTATTTT. Translated: CATSDAGPDTDTQYF.